The TCR beta chain described here comes from a study of OX40 agonist ivuxolimab in advanced cancers. The repertoire was sequenced with immunoSEQ multiplex PCR; TCRdb's copy has only in-frame clones and lacks some. The sample lists some 16,000 clones, around 70% occurring once. Only one count was recorded for this clone. This sequence was found in an adult with an advanced solid tumor such as melanoma, head and neck, liver or kidney cancer. The source material was CD4+ or CD8+ T cells sorted from blood, sampled in a trial of the OX40 agonist ivuxolimab.

Written as DNA, the CDR3 is TGCAGCGTTAAGACGAACACCGGGGAGCTGTTTTTT. Protein product: CSVKTNTGELFF. The chain is built from TRBV29-1 and TRBJ2-2; no clear D gene. This CDR3 contains 12 residues. The V end lost 5 bases, the J end lost 0 bases, and 4 bases lay between the germline ends. Germline V gene sequence: CDR1 SQVTM, CDR2 ANQGSEA.